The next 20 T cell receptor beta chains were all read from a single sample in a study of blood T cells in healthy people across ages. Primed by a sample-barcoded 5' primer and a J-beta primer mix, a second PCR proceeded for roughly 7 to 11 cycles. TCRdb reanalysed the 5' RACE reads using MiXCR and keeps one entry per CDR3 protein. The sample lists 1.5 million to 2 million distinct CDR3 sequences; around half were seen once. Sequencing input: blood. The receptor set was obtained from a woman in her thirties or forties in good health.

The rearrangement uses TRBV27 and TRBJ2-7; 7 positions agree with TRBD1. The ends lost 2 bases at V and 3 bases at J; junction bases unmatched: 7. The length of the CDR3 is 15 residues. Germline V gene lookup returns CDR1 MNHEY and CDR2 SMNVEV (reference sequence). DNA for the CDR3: TGTGCCAGCAGTTTACAGGGGGTAGGGGACTACGAGCAGTACTTC. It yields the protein CASSLQGVGDYEQYF.

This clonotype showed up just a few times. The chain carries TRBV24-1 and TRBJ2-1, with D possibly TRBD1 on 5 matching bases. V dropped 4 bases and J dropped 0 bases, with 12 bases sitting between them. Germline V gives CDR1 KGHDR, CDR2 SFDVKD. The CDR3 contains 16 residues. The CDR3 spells CATSDNTGLSYNEQFF. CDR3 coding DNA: TGTGCCACCAGTGACAACACAGGTCTCTCCTACAATGAGCAGTTCTTC.

This CDR3 is CASSSGGRVSYNEQFF. The CDR3 DNA sequence: TGTGCCAGCAGTTCGGGGGGCAGGGTGTCCTACAATGAGCAGTTCTTC. The chain has TRBV11-3 and TRBJ2-1, with D perhaps TRBD2 (7 bases). V lost 6 bases and J 1 base, leaving 16 bases between the germline ends. CDR1 is SGHNT, CDR2 YENEEA, per germline. This CDR3 region has 16 residues.

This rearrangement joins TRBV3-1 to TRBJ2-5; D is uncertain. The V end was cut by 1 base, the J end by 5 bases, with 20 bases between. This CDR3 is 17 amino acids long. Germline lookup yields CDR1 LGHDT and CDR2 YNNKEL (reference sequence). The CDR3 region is CASSQVGVTFLSETQYF. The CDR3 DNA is TGTGCCAGCAGCCAAGTAGGAGTAACCTTTCTAAGCGAGACCCAGTACTTC.

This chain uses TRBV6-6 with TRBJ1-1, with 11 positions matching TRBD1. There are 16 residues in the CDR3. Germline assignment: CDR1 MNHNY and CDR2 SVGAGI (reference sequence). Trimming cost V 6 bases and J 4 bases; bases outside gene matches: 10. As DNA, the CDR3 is TGTGCCAGCAGGGGAGGACAGGGGGCGGGGGGCACTGAAGCTTTCTTT. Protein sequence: CASRGGQGAGGTEAFF.

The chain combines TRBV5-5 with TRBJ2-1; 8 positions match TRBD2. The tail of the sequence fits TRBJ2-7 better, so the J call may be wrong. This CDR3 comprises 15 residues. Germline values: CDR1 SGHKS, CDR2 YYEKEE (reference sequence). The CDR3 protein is CASSGEGLGYNEQYF. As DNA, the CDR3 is TGTGCCAGCAGCGGGGAGGGACTAGGATACAATGAGCAGTACTTC.

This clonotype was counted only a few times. CDR3 sequence (DNA): TGTGCCAGCAGCGCCCCTACAGGGACCTATGGCTACACCTTC. It yields the protein CASSAPTGTYGYTF. The chain joins TRBV7-9 to TRBJ1-2; weak D call: TRBD1 (6 bases). Per germline, CDR1 SEHNR and CDR2 FQNEAQ (reference sequence). This CDR3 has 14 residues. V lost 5 bases and J lost 4, with 14 bases in between.

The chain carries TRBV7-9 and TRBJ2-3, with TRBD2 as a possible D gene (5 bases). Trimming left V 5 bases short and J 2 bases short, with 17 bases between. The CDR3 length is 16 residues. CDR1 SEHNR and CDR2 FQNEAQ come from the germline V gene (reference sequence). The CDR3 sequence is CASSPVTGKYTDTQYF. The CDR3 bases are TGTGCCAGCAGCCCTGTTACGGGGAAGTACACAGATACGCAGTATTTT. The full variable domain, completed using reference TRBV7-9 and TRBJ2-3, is DTGVSQNPRHKITKRGQNVTFRCDPISEHNRLYWYRQTLGQGPEFLTYFQNEAQLEKSRLLSDRFSAERPKGSFSTLEIQRTEQGDSAMYLCASSPVTGKYTDTQYFGPGTRLTVL.

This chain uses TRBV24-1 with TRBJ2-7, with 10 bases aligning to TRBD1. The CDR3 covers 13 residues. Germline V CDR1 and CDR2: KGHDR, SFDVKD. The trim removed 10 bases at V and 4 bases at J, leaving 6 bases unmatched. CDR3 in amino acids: CATSGTGEYEQYV. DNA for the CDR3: TGTGCCACATCCGGGACAGGGGAATACGAGCAGTACGTC.

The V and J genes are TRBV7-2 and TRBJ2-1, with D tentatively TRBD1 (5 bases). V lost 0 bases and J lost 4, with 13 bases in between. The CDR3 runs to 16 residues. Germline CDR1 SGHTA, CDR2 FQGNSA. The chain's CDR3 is CASSLAGVGRYNEQFF. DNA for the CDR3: TGTGCCAGCAGCTTAGCAGGGGTCGGCAGGTACAATGAGCAGTTCTTC.

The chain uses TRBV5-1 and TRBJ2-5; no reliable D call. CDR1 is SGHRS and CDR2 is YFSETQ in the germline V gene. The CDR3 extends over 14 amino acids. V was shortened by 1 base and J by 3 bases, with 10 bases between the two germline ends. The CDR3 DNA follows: TGCGCCAGCAGCTTGTCCCAGACGAAAGAGACCCAGTACTTC. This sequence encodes CASSLSQTKETQYF.

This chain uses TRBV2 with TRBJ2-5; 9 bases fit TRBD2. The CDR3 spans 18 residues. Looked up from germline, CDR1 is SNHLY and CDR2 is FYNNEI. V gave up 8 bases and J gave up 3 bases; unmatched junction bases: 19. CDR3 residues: CASPAGGRPIGTEETQYF. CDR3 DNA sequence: TGTGCCAGCCCTGCGGGGGGGCGCCCCATCGGGACGGAAGAGACCCAGTACTTC.

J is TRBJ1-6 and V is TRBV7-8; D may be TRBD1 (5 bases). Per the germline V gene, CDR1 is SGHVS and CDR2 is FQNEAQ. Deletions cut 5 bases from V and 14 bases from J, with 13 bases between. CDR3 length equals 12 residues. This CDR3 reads CASSTLDKSLHF. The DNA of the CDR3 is TGTGCCAGCAGCACCCTGGACAAATCCCTCCACTTT.

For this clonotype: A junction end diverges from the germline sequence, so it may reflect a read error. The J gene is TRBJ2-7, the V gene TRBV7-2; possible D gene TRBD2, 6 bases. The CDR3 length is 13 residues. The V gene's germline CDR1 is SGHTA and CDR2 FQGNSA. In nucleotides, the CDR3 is TGTGCCAGCAGCGTAGCGGACGGCGGCGAGCAGTACTTC. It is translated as CASSVADGGEQYF.

This chain's CDR3 is CASSWDGRQETQYF. CDR3 bases: TGTGCCAGCAGTTGGGACGGGCGCCAAGAGACCCAGTACTTC. The chain is built from TRBV27 and TRBJ2-5, with D perhaps being TRBD1 or TRBD2 (5 bases each). Trimming left V 4 bases short and J 1 base short, with 10 bases between. This CDR3 contains 14 residues. Germline CDR1 reads MNHEY; CDR2 reads SMNVEV (reference sequence).

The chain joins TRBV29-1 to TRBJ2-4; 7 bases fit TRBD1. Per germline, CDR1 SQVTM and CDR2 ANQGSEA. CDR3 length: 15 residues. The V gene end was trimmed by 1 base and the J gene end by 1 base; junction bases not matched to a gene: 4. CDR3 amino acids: CSVEAGGIAKNIQYF. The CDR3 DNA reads TGCAGCGTTGAAGCAGGGGGTATTGCCAAAAACATTCAGTACTTC. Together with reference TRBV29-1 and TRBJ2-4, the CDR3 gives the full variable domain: SAVISQKPSRDICQRGTSLTIQCQVDSQVTMMFWYRQQPGQSLTLIATANQGSEATYESGFVIDKFPISRPNLTFSTLTVSNMSPEDSSIYLCSVEAGGIAKNIQYFGAGTRLSVL.

The CDR3 spells CATLSGGADEQFF. In DNA, the CDR3 is TGTGCGACCCTTAGCGGGGGGGCAGATGAGCAGTTCTTC. The chain carries TRBV27 and TRBJ2-1, with 11 bases fitting TRBD2. This CDR3 is built from 13 residues. The germline V gene encodes CDR1 MNHEY and CDR2 SMNVEV (reference sequence).

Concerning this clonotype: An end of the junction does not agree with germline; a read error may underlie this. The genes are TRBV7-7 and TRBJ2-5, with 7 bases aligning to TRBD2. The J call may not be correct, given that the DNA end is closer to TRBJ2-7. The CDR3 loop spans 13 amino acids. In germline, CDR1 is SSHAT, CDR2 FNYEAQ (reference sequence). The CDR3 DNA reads TGTGCTAGCAGCCCGGGAGGATCAAACGAGCAGTACTTC. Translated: CASSPGGSNEQYF.

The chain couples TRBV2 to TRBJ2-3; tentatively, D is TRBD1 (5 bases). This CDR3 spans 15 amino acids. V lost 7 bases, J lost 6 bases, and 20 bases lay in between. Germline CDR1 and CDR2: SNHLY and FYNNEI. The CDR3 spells CASTIAGPWGDTQYF. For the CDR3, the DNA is TGTGCCAGCACAATAGCAGGGCCCTGGGGTGATACGCAGTATTTT.

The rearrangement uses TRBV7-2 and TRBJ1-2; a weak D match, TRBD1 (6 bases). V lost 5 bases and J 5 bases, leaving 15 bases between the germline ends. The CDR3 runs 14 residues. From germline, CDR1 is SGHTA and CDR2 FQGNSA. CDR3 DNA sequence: TGTGCCAGCAGCCAAACGGCAGGGGCTTATGGCTACACCTTC. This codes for CASSQTAGAYGYTF.